One sample yielded the 32 T cell receptor beta chains listed below, sequenced in a study of T cells in Graves' hyperthyroidism and ophthalmopathy. It was RNA transcripts that yielded the amplified TCR beta CDR3 regions. First-round RT-PCR targeting the TCR CDR3 was performed with the HTBI primer set. TCRdb independently ran MiXCR on the multiplex PCR reads; one entry per CDR3 protein. The sample has 700,000 or so distinct CDR3 sequences; roughly 17% are singletons. Source material: blood. The receptors here all came from a man aged 18 to 29 with Graves' hyperthyroidism.

This clonotype was picked up one time. The genes are TRBV10-3 and TRBJ2-7; 7 bases map to TRBD2. The length of the CDR3 is 15 residues. CDR1 is ENHRY, CDR2 SYGVKD, per germline. The V segment lost 10 bases and the J segment 4 bases; nucleotides outside the gene matches: 16. Here the CDR3 reads CATSPGGGRGYEQYF. In nucleotides, the CDR3 is TGTGCCACCTCTCCCGGGGGTGGGCGGGGGTACGAGCAGTACTTC.

The chain is built from TRBV4-2 and TRBJ2-7, with 9 bases that match TRBD1. V lost 5 bases and J lost 3; bases outside the gene matches: 5. This CDR3 is built from 14 residues. Germline CDR1 is LGHNA and CDR2 is YNFKEQ. The CDR3 DNA follows: TGTGCCAGCAGCGCGGACAGGGGAAACTACGAGCAGTACTTC. This encodes CASSADRGNYEQYF.

This clonotype showed up many times. The CDR3 DNA reads TGTGCCAGGGAGGGGACCGGAACCTCCTACGAGCAGTACTTC. The encoded protein is CAREGTGTSYEQYF. This chain uses TRBV2 with TRBJ2-7; maybe TRBD2 (6 bases). Trimming pared 9 bases from V and 0 bases from J, leaving 15 bases between. Germline V gives CDR1 SNHLY, CDR2 FYNNEI. The CDR3 has 14 residues.

This clonotype has more than one count but fewer than ten. The rearrangement links TRBV6-1 to TRBJ2-1; 7 bases map to TRBD2. Trimming took 4 bases from V and 4 from J; bases not matched to a gene: 7. CDR3 length: 15 residues. CDR1 and CDR2 from the germline V gene are MNHNS and SASEGT. CDR3 nucleotide sequence: TGTGCCAGCAGTGCCCAGGGAGCGGGATACAATGAGCAGTTCTTC. As protein: CASSAQGAGYNEQFF.

This clonotype was seen ten or more times. The chain has TRBV28 and TRBJ1-1; tentative D call: TRBD1 (6 bases). Germline lookup yields CDR1 MDHEN and CDR2 SYDVKM. V lost 7 bases, J lost 1 base, and 16 bases lay in between. The CDR3 contains 15 residues. The CDR3 loop reads CASNPGEFRNTEAFF. CDR3 DNA sequence: TGTGCCAGCAATCCAGGGGAGTTTAGGAACACTGAAGCTTTCTTT.

At least ten counts were recorded for this clonotype. The chain joins TRBV18 to TRBJ2-3; TRBD1 matches 8 bases. Germline assignment: CDR1 KGHSH and CDR2 LQKENI. The CDR3 loop spans 14 amino acids. V dropped 6 bases and J dropped 4; count of bases not matched to a gene: 6. CDR3 sequence: CASSVDRVPDTQYF. CDR3 nucleotides: TGTGCCAGCTCCGTGGACAGGGTCCCAGATACGCAGTATTTT.

The chain links TRBV20-1 to TRBJ2-2; D uncertain. CDR3 size: 12 residues. V was cut by 3 bases and J by 3 bases, with 5 bases left in between. Germline lookup yields CDR1 DFQATT and CDR2 SNEGSKA (reference sequence). The CDR3 bases are TGCAGTGCTAGTCGGGACACCGGGGAGCTGTTTTTT. It encodes CSASRDTGELFF.

The chain combines TRBV4-1 with TRBJ2-1; 7 bases fit TRBD1. The CDR3 runs 16 residues. After removal of 0 bases from V and 3 bases from J, the junction contained 5 bases not matched to a gene. Looked up from germline, CDR1 is MGHRA and CDR2 is YSYEKL. CDR3 loop: CASSQDSAGGYNEQFF. The CDR3 DNA sequence: TGCGCCAGCAGCCAAGATTCTGCAGGGGGCTACAATGAGCAGTTCTTC.

This clonotype was observed many times. This rearrangement joins TRBV28 to TRBJ1-1; a possible D gene is TRBD1 (5 bases). CDR3 length: 13 amino acids. Trimming stripped 6 bases from V and 5 bases from J, with 13 bases between. Germline loops: CDR1 MDHEN, CDR2 SYDVKM. CDR3 in DNA: TGTGCCAGCAGACAGGCTAGGTTAACTGAAGCTTTCTTT. Translating gives CASRQARLTEAFF.

There are many counts of this clonotype. The chain uses TRBV7-9 and TRBJ2-1; D not resolved. Germline-derived CDR1 and CDR2 are SEHNR and FQNEAQ (reference sequence). Trimming stripped 3 bases from V and 7 bases from J, with 7 bases between. The CDR3 sequence is 12 residues long. The CDR3 sequence: CASSFTENEQFF. CDR3 DNA: TGTGCCAGCAGCTTTACGGAAAATGAGCAGTTCTTC.

Only a few counts were recorded for this clonotype. The chain uses TRBV6-5 and TRBJ2-3; tentatively, D is TRBD2 (5 bases). CDR1 is MNHEY and CDR2 is SVGAGI in the germline V gene. The V end lost 0 bases, the J end lost 4 bases, and 8 bases lay between the germline ends. The CDR3 sequence is 14 residues long. The CDR3, as DNA: TGTGCCAGCAGTTACTCGGCCGGGGCAGATACGCAGTATTTT. Its translation is CASSYSAGADTQYF.

This clonotype has only a few counts. The V call is TRBV11-2, the J call TRBJ1-3; D is uncertain. The germline V gene has CDR1 SGHAT and CDR2 FQNNGV. CDR3 size: 12 residues. V was cut by 8 bases and J by 0 bases, with 5 bases left in between. CDR3 region: CASGISGNTIYF. The CDR3 coding sequence is TGTGCCAGCGGAATCTCTGGAAACACCATATATTTT.

The sample holds many counts of this clonotype. The chain carries TRBV27 and TRBJ2-2; TRBD1 matches 11 bases. V lost 5 bases and J lost 6; bases outside the gene matches: 8. CDR3 length: 16 residues. Germline V gene lookup returns CDR1 MNHEY and CDR2 SMNVEV (reference sequence). CDR3 in DNA: TGTGCCAGCAGTCTAGGGACAGGGGGACTATCCGGGGAGCTGTTTTTT. Translating gives CASSLGTGGLSGELFF.

This clonotype was seen a handful of times. Sequence at one end of the junction differs from germline and may be a read error. The rearrangement uses TRBV5-8 and TRBJ1-5; TRBD1 matches 9 bases. Germline assignment: CDR1 SGHTS and CDR2 YDEGEE. This CDR3 contains 15 residues. In nucleotides, the CDR3 is TGCGCCAGCAGCCTACTAGGGACAGGGAATCAGCCCCAGCATTTT. Translated, it gives CASSLLGTGNQPQHF. The full variable domain, rest sourced from reference TRBV5-8 and TRBJ1-5, is EAGVTQSPTHLIKTRGQQATLRCSPISGHTSVYWYQQALGLGLQFLLWYDEGEERNRGNFPPRFSGRQFPNYSSELNVNALELEDSALYLCASSLLGTGNQPQHFGDGTRLSIL.

This clonotype has a count of ten or more. The chain has TRBV20-1 and TRBJ2-7; no clear D gene. The CDR3 has 12 amino acids. V was shortened by 4 bases and J by 2 bases, with 9 bases between the two germline ends. Germline V lookup: CDR1 DFQATT, CDR2 SNEGSKA (reference sequence). The DNA for the CDR3 is TGCAGTGCTATTACTCAAACCTACGAGCAGTACTTC. Translation: CSAITQTYEQYF.

This clonotype showed up many times. The CDR3 bases are TGCAGTGCCAGATCCGGACTAGCGGGAGTCGGGGGCTACACAGATACGCAGTATTTT. It yields the protein CSARSGLAGVGGYTDTQYF. This chain uses TRBV20-1 with TRBJ2-3; 13 bases match TRBD2. Germline values: CDR1 DFQATT, CDR2 SNEGSKA (reference sequence). There are 19 residues in the CDR3. V lost 6 bases and J lost 2; bases outside the gene matches: 17.

A few counts support this clonotype. The chain employs TRBV20-1 and TRBJ2-7; 7 nucleotides match TRBD2. The germline gives CDR1 DFQATT, CDR2 SNEGSKA (reference sequence). The V and J ends lost 3 bases and 2 bases, in that order; junction bases with no gene match: 7. The CDR3 length is 14 residues. The CDR3 coding sequence is TGCAGTGCTAGCACCCGGCGGGAGACCTACGAGCAGTACTTC. It specifies CSASTRRETYEQYF.

In its sample, this clonotype was seen many times. The chain has TRBV27 and TRBJ2-1; D perhaps matches TRBD2 (5 bases). With 7 bases removed from V and 10 bases from J, the gap between germline ends came to 20 bases. Looked up from germline, CDR1 is MNHEY and CDR2 is SMNVEV (reference sequence). The CDR3 is 14 residues long. The CDR3 sequence: CASTSGSPAREQFF. CDR3 DNA: TGTGCCAGCACCTCGGGGTCACCTGCTCGGGAGCAGTTCTTC.

The V gene is TRBV7-2, the J gene TRBJ2-2, with 8 bases aligning to TRBD2. The CDR3 sequence is 15 residues long. The V segment lost 5 bases and the J segment 6 bases; nucleotides outside the gene matches: 8. Germline-derived CDR1 and CDR2 are SGHTA and FQGNSA. CDR3 loop: CASSQVMREAGELFF. Here the CDR3 DNA reads TGTGCCAGCAGCCAGGTCATGCGGGAGGCCGGGGAGCTGTTTTTT.

In its sample, this clonotype was seen many times. The chain is built from TRBV28 and TRBJ1-1; D gene uncertain. The germline CDR1 and CDR2 sequences are MDHEN and SYDVKM. CDR3 size: 18 residues. The ends were cut back, 2 bases at V and 0 bases at J, with 19 bases in the middle. CDR3 residues: CASSLHLGRQIMNTEAFF. CDR3 DNA: TGTGCCAGCAGTTTACACCTTGGACGGCAAATAATGAACACTGAAGCTTTCTTT.

This clonotype was seen repeatedly, ten times or more. The rearrangement joins TRBV6-2 or TRBV6-3 to TRBJ1-1, with TRBD1 matching 10 bases. Trimming removed 5 bases from V and 4 bases from J; junction bases left unmatched: 7. The CDR3 length is 15 residues. Looked up from germline, CDR1 is MNHEY and CDR2 is SVGEGT. CDR3 nucleotide sequence: TGTGCCAGCAGTAAATGGACAGGGGGTGTCACTGAAGCTTTCTTT. It codes for CASSKWTGGVTEAFF.

J is TRBJ1-1 and V is TRBV5-1, with D unclear. With 8 bases removed from V and 3 bases from J, the gap between germline ends came to 8 bases. CDR1 is SGHRS and CDR2 is YFSETQ in the germline V gene. The CDR3 has 11 residues. The CDR3 sequence is CASVGHTEAFF. Here the CDR3 DNA reads TGCGCCAGTGTAGGGCACACTGAAGCTTTCTTT. The full variable domain, in which reference TRBV5-1 and TRBJ1-1 provide the parts outside the CDR3, is KAGVTQTPRYLIKTRGQQVTLSCSPISGHRSVSWYQQTPGQGLQFLFEYFSETQRNKGNFPGRFSGRQFSNSRSEMNVSTLELGDSALYLCASVGHTEAFFGQGTRLTVV.

The sample holds a few counts of this clonotype. J is TRBJ2-3 and V is TRBV7-9, with a possible D match to TRBD1 (5 bases). Trimming took 0 bases from V and 0 from J, leaving 13 bases between them. This CDR3 contains 17 residues. In germline, CDR1 is SEHNR, CDR2 FQNEAQ (reference sequence). The DNA of the CDR3 is TGTGCCAGCAGCTTAGCTCTCTCAGGGTCTAGCACAGATACGCAGTATTTT. It encodes CASSLALSGSSTDTQYF.

This clonotype was recorded at least ten times. The chain employs TRBV28 and TRBJ1-1; TRBD1 matches at 7 bases. This CDR3 contains 13 residues. CDR1 is MDHEN, CDR2 SYDVKM, per germline. J was trimmed by 1 base and V by 6 bases; bases with no gene match: 2. The CDR3 DNA sequence: TGTGCCAGCAGCTGGACAGGGAACACTGAAGCTTTCTTT. It codes for CASSWTGNTEAFF.

This clonotype was counted many times. The V call is TRBV6-2 or TRBV6-3, the J call TRBJ2-7, with a tentative D call TRBD1 (5 bases). Germline V gene sequence: CDR1 MNHEY, CDR2 SVGEGT. This CDR3 comprises 14 residues. Trimming stripped 4 bases from V and 0 bases from J, with 10 bases between. The CDR3 protein is CASSSTARSYEQYF. CDR3 nucleotide sequence: TGTGCCAGCAGTTCGACAGCCCGCTCCTACGAGCAGTACTTC.

This clonotype was counted a few times. The chain employs TRBV18 and TRBJ1-2; possibly TRBD1 for D (6 bases). V lost 3 bases, J lost 8 bases, and 19 bases lay in between. Germline CDR1 is KGHSH and CDR2 is LQKENI. This CDR3 comprises 15 residues. Here the CDR3 reads CASSPRQLTGPGYTF. CDR3 coding DNA: TGTGCCAGCTCACCCCGCCAGTTAACAGGGCCCGGCTACACCTTC. The complete variable domain, with remaining parts taken from reference TRBV18 and TRBJ1-2, reads NAGVMQNPRHLVRRRGQEARLRCSPMKGHSHVYWYRQLPEEGLKFMVYLQKENIIDESGMPKERFSAEFPKEGPSILRIQQVVRGDSAAYFCASSPRQLTGPGYTFGSGTRLTVV.

This sequence joins TRBV19 and TRBJ1-4; D gene unclear. Germline V lookup: CDR1 LNHDA, CDR2 SQIVND (reference sequence). The V end lost 4 bases, the J end lost 7 bases, and 13 bases lay between the germline ends. This CDR3 comprises 14 residues. This CDR3 reads CASSTGLRIEKLFF. The CDR3 DNA reads as TGTGCCAGTAGTACGGGATTGAGGATTGAAAAACTGTTTTTT.

This clonotype was detected a few times. The rearrangement joins TRBV24-1 to TRBJ2-1; D unresolved. Per germline, CDR1 KGHDR and CDR2 SFDVKD. The CDR3 extends over 14 amino acids. Trimming took off 0 bases at V and 6 bases at J, with 8 bases between the two ends. The chain's CDR3 is CATSDLGEPNEQFF. DNA of the CDR3: TGTGCCACCAGTGATTTGGGGGAACCCAATGAGCAGTTCTTC.

This clonotype has ten or more counts. The rearrangement joins TRBV28 to TRBJ2-5; possibly TRBD1 for D (5 bases). This CDR3 has 16 residues. Per the germline V gene, CDR1 is MDHEN and CDR2 is SYDVKM. V was cut by 3 bases and J by 3 bases, with 17 bases left in between. The CDR3 region has the DNA TGTGCCAGCAGTTTGGGGCTAGGAAGGTCCGAAGAGACCCAGTACTTC. Protein: CASSLGLGRSEETQYF.

The V and J genes are TRBV20-1 and TRBJ2-7; 10 nucleotides align to TRBD2. Germline V gives CDR1 DFQATT, CDR2 SNEGSKA (reference sequence). V shed 3 bases, J shed 6 bases, and the junction held 8 bases outside the gene matches. The CDR3 spans 14 residues. DNA for the CDR3: TGCAGTGCTAGCTCTAGCGGGAGTTTAACCGAGCAGTACTTC. As protein: CSASSSGSLTEQYF.

This clonotype has a count of ten or more. The CDR3: CASSVDGNTEAFF. The DNA for the CDR3 is TGCGCCAGCAGCGTCGACGGGAACACTGAAGCTTTCTTT. The genes are TRBV5-1 and TRBJ1-1; D remains unclear. This CDR3 is 13 amino acids long. Germline values: CDR1 SGHRS, CDR2 YFSETQ. V lost 4 bases, J lost 1 base, and 8 bases lay in between.

This clonotype turned up a few times. This chain connects TRBV20-1 to TRBJ2-7; 8 bases line up with TRBD1. This CDR3 contains 15 residues. V lost 3 bases to trimming and J lost 0 bases; unmatched junction nucleotides: 7. Germline CDR1 is DFQATT and CDR2 is SNEGSKA (reference sequence). CDR3 nucleotides: TGCAGTGCTAGGGACAGGGTAGGGCTCTCCTACGAGCAGTACTTC. Translated, it gives CSARDRVGLSYEQYF.